This TCR beta chain was sequenced during a study of identical twins listed by TCRdb under 2016. Concerning the study at large: TCR alpha and beta repertoires from monozygotic twins, unrelated adults of various ages and cord blood were deep-sequenced to test whether fetal clonotypes persist. Replicate twin experiments were performed at different times using different library preparation protocols to rule out contamination. Findings and caveats that apply to the study as a whole: Compared with coincidental sharing between unrelated individuals, an excess of low generation-probability sequences was observed among out-of-frame TCR alpha sequences shared between twins. Conclusions relied on cross-sectional statistical analysis, since the same donors could not be followed over many years. In monozygotic twins, out-of-frame TCR alpha sharing was systematically underestimated by recombination models, although the models agreed with sharing between unrelated individuals. Fewer insertions were carried by abundant cord blood beta clonotypes, a similar but weaker trend appeared in young adult naive repertoires, and no such trend appeared in memory repertoires. In beta out-of-frame sequences, excess twin sharing was weaker, because having fewer shared sequences lowered the signal-to-noise ratio. Invariant T cells such as MAIT and iNKT could partly confound zero-insertion analyses, although diverse VJ usage argued against such confounding for most clonotypes.

Receptors were amplified or captured by 5' RACE. TCRdb names Illumina HiSeq 2000 as the instrument used. Template switching added a universal primer binding site, and the final cDNA carried a unique molecular identifier that allowed TCR cDNA molecules to be counted accurately. Specific primers in the conserved constant-segment region were used to synthesize first-strand cDNA for TCR alpha and beta chains. Each cDNA library was double barcoded, with a SMART-Mk sample barcode plus Illumina barcodes, to control for contamination. TruSeq adapter sequences and Illumina sample barcodes were added in two successive PCR steps. Sequencing of the TCR alpha and beta cDNA libraries was done on the Illumina HiSeq platform using custom primers. The authors' analysis ran thus. MiGEC was used to process raw reads and extract unique molecular identifiers, and MiXCR was used to find CDR3 positions. For each individual, recombination models were inferred using an EM algorithm with the repgenHMM and IGoR tools. Shared clonotype analysis was performed with the tcR package in R, normalizing sharing by the product of cloneset sizes. To study raw recombination without the effects of thymic and clonal selection, out-of-frame nonproductive sequences were analyzed. The public reads were run again by TCRdb, first through fastp at Q25 and then through MiXCR, and only productive beta chains were kept. Here each entry gathers all rows of one CDR3 protein and keeps the most common genes and DNA. The V and J calls here are based on TCRdb, not the publication. Present in this sample are 540,000 or so distinct CDR3 sequences, under 25% of which were seen just once. In total, the top ten clones hold approximately 0.52% of the sample.

Notes on this clonotype: The antigen it binds to is not known. The input lacks base qualities; no much larger clone sits a single base away.

Reading the germline V gene gives CDR1 SNHLY and CDR2 FYNNEI. From the cysteine through the phenylalanine, the CDR3 covers 13 amino acids. The CDR3 DNA has 39 bases and is translated from base 1. V trim: 2 bases; J trim: 3 bases; unmatched bases: 1. Every donor in the study was a healthy Caucasian. Three pairs of female monozygotic twins, all aged roughly 18 to 29 years, were included in the twin cohort. Positive isolation kits from Invitrogen were used to isolate the CD4+ and CD8+ T cell populations. These same data were also listed under a study on yellow fever vaccine responses in identical twins. According to the second study: The authors reported that the T cell response to vaccination in identical twins appeared partly convergent and partly personalized. Focusing on identical twins, the study followed the T cell clones that responded to the vaccine, and did so with precision.

The V and J genes are TRBV2 and TRBJ2-7; a stretch of 7 junction bases matches TRBD1. The clonotype was recovered from a woman aged 18-29 years in good health. Sequencing was done on a sample of CD4+ T cells sorted from blood. The bases are TGTGCCAGCAGTGAATACAGGGGCTACGAGCAGTACTTC. Its translation reads: CASSEYRGYEQYF.